Presented here are 21 T cell receptor beta chains from one specimen sequenced in a study of regulatory T cells in long-lasting Graves disease. With iRepertoire HTBI primers and Arm-PCR of CDR3 regions, TCR beta libraries were built. TCRdb re-called the multiplex PCR reads with MiXCR, one entry per CDR3 protein. The sample lists approximately 360,000 distinct CDR3 sequences, about 11% occurring once. Described time point: newly diagnosed GD, antithyroid drugs for less than 3 months. Generation of the TCR library employed RNA extracted from PBMCs. The same data also contributed to another study, on T cells in Graves' hyperthyroidism and ophthalmopathy.

The material sequenced was peripheral blood mononuclear cells (PBMCs), taken at new diagnosis, from a patient treated with antithyroid drugs. The receptors shown here come from a woman aged 18-29 years with Graves disease.

This clonotype occurred many times. One end of the junction does not line up with germline, which may come from a read error. The J gene is TRBJ2-1, the V gene TRBV6-1; weak D call: TRBD1 (6 bases). Germline V gene lookup returns CDR1 MNHNS and CDR2 SASEGT. CDR3 length: 14 amino acids. The CDR3 DNA follows: TGCGCCAGCAGTCCTACAGGGTCCTACAATGAGCAGTTCTTC. Amino acids: CASSPTGSYNEQFF.

This clonotype was recorded at least ten times. This chain links TRBV27 with TRBJ2-1, with D possibly matching TRBD1 (6 bases). In germline, CDR1 is MNHEY, CDR2 SMNVEV (reference sequence). This CDR3 is built from 16 residues. V was shortened by 2 bases and J by 4 bases, with 15 bases between the two germline ends. The CDR3 DNA is TGTGCCAGCAGTTTAGGTCAGGGGTTTGTATACAATGAGCAGTTCTTC. Translation gives CASSLGQGFVYNEQFF.

Turning to this clonotype: This may come from a read error, since a much larger clone is one base off. The gene calls are TRBV2 and TRBJ2-2, with 8 bases lining up with TRBD2. This CDR3 spans 15 amino acids. Per germline, CDR1 SNHLY and CDR2 FYNNEI. The ends lost 4 bases at V and 1 base at J; junction bases unmatched: 2. CDR3 coding DNA: TGTGCCAGCAGTGCAGCGGGGGAGAACACCGGGGAGCTGTTTTTT. Protein: CASSAAGENTGELFF.

In this sample, this clonotype turned up many times. The chain is built from TRBV28 and TRBJ2-6; D is unresolved. From germline, CDR1 is MDHEN and CDR2 SYDVKM. The CDR3 covers 13 residues. V was shortened by 6 bases and J by 9 bases, with 12 bases between the two germline ends. The chain's CDR3 is CASRNRKVNVLTF. The CDR3 bases are TGTGCCAGCAGAAACCGAAAGGTCAACGTCCTGACTTTC.

A remark on this clonotype: Being one base from a much bigger clone, this may be a read error. The chain carries TRBV6-1 and TRBJ1-6, with 9 nucleotides matching TRBD1. The germline CDR1 and CDR2 sequences are MNHNS and SASEGT. With V trimmed by 3 bases and J by 9 bases, 6 bases remained unmatched. The CDR3 spans 15 residues. CDR3 sequence reads: CASSERTGVSSPLHF. Here the CDR3 DNA reads TGTGCCAGCAGTGAGAGGACAGGGGTAAGTTCACCCCTCCACTTT.

The genes are TRBV2 and TRBJ1-1, with TRBD1 as a possible D gene (5 bases). Looked up from germline, CDR1 is SNHLY and CDR2 is FYNNEI. V lost 5 bases and J lost 8, with 12 bases in between. The CDR3 is 12 residues long. The CDR3 spells CASSHGAFEAFF. CDR3 coding DNA: TGTGCCAGCAGTCACGGGGCTTTCGAAGCTTTCTTT. Full variable domain (outside the CDR3, taken from reference TRBV2 and TRBJ1-1): EPEVTQTPSHQVTQMGQEVILRCVPISNHLYFYWYRQILGQKVEFLVSFYNNEISEKSEIFDDQFSVERPDGSNFTLKIRSTKLEDSAMYFCASSHGAFEAFFGQGTRLTVV.

A few counts support this clonotype. A junction end diverges from the germline sequence, so it may reflect a read error. This chain links TRBV6-9 with TRBJ2-1; 14 positions match TRBD2. CDR1 MNHGY and CDR2 SVAAGI come from the germline V gene. This CDR3 has 14 residues. For the CDR3, the DNA is TGTGCCAGCAGTTGGACTAGCGGGAGGAATGAGCAGCTCTTC. Translation gives CASSWTSGRNEQLF.

This clonotype was counted many times. The rearrangement uses TRBV5-1 and TRBJ2-3; unclear D gene. Trimming cost V 0 bases and J 5 bases, with 13 bases left between them. Germline V gene data show CDR1 as SGHRS and CDR2 as YFSETQ. The CDR3 consists of 15 residues. CDR3 amino acids: CASSLAIGRGDTQYF. The CDR3 DNA reads TGCGCCAGCAGCTTGGCCATAGGACGTGGAGATACGCAGTATTTT.

With respect to this clonotype: Being one base from a much bigger clone, this may be a read error. This chain links TRBV11-2 with TRBJ2-7, with TRBD1 matching 8 bases. The CDR3 has 14 amino acids. From germline, CDR1 is SGHAT and CDR2 FQNNGV. CDR3 sequence (DNA): TGTGCCAGCAGCCGCTCGACAGGGGTGGAGACCCAGTGCTTC. Protein product: CASSRSTGVETQCF.

This clonotype showed up many times. The gene calls are TRBV20-1 and TRBJ2-1; 11 positions agree with TRBD2. CDR1 is DFQATT, CDR2 SNEGSKA, per germline (reference sequence). CDR3 size: 15 residues. Trimming at V came to 5 bases and at J to 2 bases, leaving 5 bases not matched to a gene. CDR3 bases: TGCAGTGCTGGAACTAGCGGGGGAACCTACAATGAGCAGTTCTTC. Its translation: CSAGTSGGTYNEQFF.

This clonotype was detected many times. The chain employs TRBV3-1 and TRBJ1-2; D is ambiguous. The germline gives CDR1 LGHDT, CDR2 YNNKEL (reference sequence). V was shortened by 1 base and J by 3 bases, with 18 bases between the two germline ends. The CDR3 is 17 amino acids. CDR3 residues: CASSQARRAAGYYGYTF. The CDR3 bases are TGTGCCAGCAGCCAAGCGAGAAGGGCGGCTGGATACTATGGCTACACCTTC.

The J gene is TRBJ2-5, the V gene TRBV18; 8 bases agree with TRBD2. The germline CDR1 and CDR2 sequences are KGHSH and LQKENI. This CDR3 contains 15 residues. V dropped 2 bases and J dropped 3; count of bases not matched to a gene: 5. The CDR3 region has the DNA TGTGCCAGCTCACCAGATATTAGCGGGAAAGAGACCCAGTACTTC. Its protein product is CASSPDISGKETQYF.

Regarding this clonotype: One end of the junction does not line up with germline, which may come from a read error. The rearrangement joins TRBV18 to TRBJ2-4, with no clear D. Germline-derived CDR1 and CDR2 are KGHSH and LQKENI. The CDR3 extends over 14 amino acids. CDR3 sequence reads: CASSPYFSLNTQYF. CDR3 nucleotide sequence: TGTGCCAGCTCACCATATTTCTCTCTAAACACTCAGTACTTC.

This clonotype was observed many times. This sequence joins TRBV9 and TRBJ1-1; D is perhaps TRBD1 (5 bases). Trimming shortened V by 3 bases and J by 4 bases, and 22 bases separated the two germline ends. CDR1 and CDR2 (germline): SGDLS, YYNGEE. The CDR3 has 17 amino acids. CDR3 amino acids: CASSEMRDRATSTEAFF. The CDR3 region has the DNA TGTGCCAGCAGCGAGATGAGGGACCGAGCAACTTCCACTGAAGCTTTCTTT.

This clonotype has at least ten counts. For the CDR3, the DNA is TGTGCCAGCAGCCCACCCGGGGGGGAAGAAGAGACCCAGTACTTC. Residues: CASSPPGGEEETQYF. The rearrangement links TRBV3-1 to TRBJ2-1; 8 bases line up with TRBD2. The J call is in doubt because the DNA end fits TRBJ2-5 better. The germline gives CDR1 LGHDT, CDR2 YNNKEL (reference sequence). This CDR3 spans 15 amino acids.

Comments on this clonotype: Being one base from a much bigger clone, this may be a read error. The chain is built from TRBV27 and TRBJ1-3; D call uncertain. Per the germline V gene, CDR1 is MNHEY and CDR2 is SMNVEV (reference sequence). The germline V and J ends were trimmed by 5 bases and 3 bases, with 14 bases remaining between them. The CDR3 spans 15 residues. The CDR3 protein is CASSPLGEIGNTIYF. As DNA, the CDR3 is TGTGCCAGCAGTCCCCTCGGGGAGATTGGAAACACCATATATTTT.

This clonotype has ten or more counts. This chain uses TRBV2 with TRBJ2-1; 10 nucleotides align to TRBD2. This CDR3 is built from 14 residues. V was clipped by 7 bases and J by 7 bases; unmatched bases: 7. The germline V gene has CDR1 SNHLY and CDR2 FYNNEI. The CDR3 coding sequence is TGTGCCAGCACTTGGGGACTAGCGTCAAATGAGCAGTTCTTC. Protein: CASTWGLASNEQFF.

Many counts were recorded for this clonotype. This chain joins TRBV15 and TRBJ2-7; either TRBD1 or TRBD2 may fit D (5 bases each). Germline-derived CDR1 and CDR2 are LNHNV and YYDKDF (reference sequence). Trimming cost V 1 base and J 5 bases, with 15 bases left between them. The CDR3 runs 15 residues. The CDR3 reads CATSRGPPGSHEQYF. CDR3 in DNA: TGTGCCACCAGCAGAGGTCCGCCAGGGAGCCACGAGCAGTACTTC.

This clonotype occurred a few times. The rearrangement joins TRBV7-9 to TRBJ1-1; TRBD1 is a possible D gene (6 bases). Germline assignment: CDR1 SEHNR and CDR2 FQNEAQ (reference sequence). There are 15 residues in the CDR3. Trimming removed 4 bases at V and 0 bases at J, with 12 bases between. CDR3 sequence (DNA): TGTGCCAGCAGCTCGAAACAGGGCTTGAACACTGAAGCTTTCTTT. Translating it yields CASSSKQGLNTEAFF.

This clonotype was seen once. A single base is all that separates this from a far larger clone, so a read error is likely. This chain connects TRBV6-5 to TRBJ1-1; a weak D match, TRBD1 (5 bases). This CDR3 contains 13 residues. Germline CDR1 is MNHEY and CDR2 is SVGAGI. CDR3 sequence (DNA): TGTGCCAGGAGTTTAACAGGAGGCACTGAAGCTTTCTTT. This gives the protein CARSLTGGTEAFF.

The sample holds a few counts of this clonotype. V gene TRBV6-2 or TRBV6-3 combines with J gene TRBJ2-3; the match to TRBD1 covers 7 bases. Germline CDR1 reads MNHEY; CDR2 reads SVGEGT. Trimming removed 6 bases from V and 8 bases from J; junction bases left unmatched: 11. The CDR3 has 14 amino acids. The CDR3 nucleotides read TGTGCCAGCAGACCTCGACAGGGTTCGGGTACGCAGTATTTT. This gives the protein CASRPRQGSGTQYF.